The 17 T cell receptor beta chains below were found in one sample sequenced in a study of CD8+ T cells in alopecia areata. The time point here: mouse skin 3 weeks after grafting. It was cDNA, reverse transcribed from extracted RNA, that served as the sequencing template. The repertoire was sequenced with immunoSEQ multiplex PCR; TCRdb's copy has only in-frame clones and lacks some. Observed in the sample are some 2,900 clones, none of them singletons. Specimen: skin, collected at week 3. The source of these receptors is a C3H/HeJ mouse with alopecia areata. Strain haplotype at MHC: H2-k.

This clone was counted at least ten times. Gene names denote mouse genes. The CDR3 extends 4 residues past the end of the read, so its final part is completed from the germline J gene. The rearrangement joins TRBV5 to TRBJ2-7; 7 bases are shared with TRBD2. The CDR3 is 15 residues long. CDR1 is LGHNA and CDR2 is YNLKQL in the germline V gene (reference sequence). Trimming cost V 1 base and J 0 bases; bases outside gene matches: 3. The CDR3 is CASSQVGGSSYEQYF. Partial CDR3 DNA: TGTGCCAGCAGCCAAGTTGGGGGGAGCTCCTAT.

This clone is large (0.1 to 1%) in the sample. Gene and germline names: mouse. The read is 4 residues too short to cover the CDR3 end, so that end is filled in from the germline J gene. The J gene is TRBJ2-3, the V gene TRBV16, with TRBD2 matching over 8 bases. Germline CDR1 SGHSA, CDR2 FRNQAP. V lost 1 base to trimming and J lost 1 base; unmatched junction nucleotides: 4. The CDR3 spans 16 residues. The CDR3 bases that were read are TGTGCAAGCAGCTTAGCACTGGGGGTGGGTGCAGAA. Translated, it gives CASSLALGVGAE. The CDR3, in full, reads CASSLALGVGAETLYF.

This clone is large. The listed genes are named as in mouse. The read gets to within 4 residues of the CDR3 end, and the germline J gene fills in the rest. The V gene is TRBV1, the J gene TRBJ2-4, with 11 bases fitting TRBD1. The germline gives CDR1 NSQYPW, CDR2 LRSPGD (reference sequence). The junction had 6 bases not matched to a gene; V was cut back by 4 bases and J by 0 bases. The CDR3 is 17 amino acids. The CDR3 loop is CTCSGPGQGDSQNTLYF. The covered CDR3 bases are TGCACCTGCAGTGGGCCGGGACAGGGGGACAGTCAAAAC.

This clone is medium-sized. The listed genes are named as in mouse. The CDR3 end falls 4 residues outside the read, so it is completed with the germline J gene. This sequence joins TRBV13-2 and TRBJ2-1, with 11 bases that match TRBD2. This CDR3 contains 16 residues. Germline assignment: CDR1 NNHNN and CDR2 SYGAGS (reference sequence). V dropped 2 bases and J dropped 3; count of bases not matched to a gene: 4. CDR3 protein: CASGERDWGPYAEQFF. Partial CDR3 DNA: TGTGCCAGCGGTGAGCGGGACTGGGGGCCCTATGCT.

This clone has at least ten counts. Any gene name here is a mouse gene name. The CDR3 extends 4 residues past the end of the read, so its final part is completed from the germline J gene. The chain recombines TRBV19 with TRBJ1-1; 7 bases agree with TRBD1. The V gene end was trimmed by 6 bases and the J gene end by 0 bases; junction bases not matched to a gene: 11. CDR1 FNHDT and CDR2 SITEND come from the germline V gene (reference sequence). The CDR3 loop spans 16 amino acids. The covered CDR3 bases are TGTGCCAGCACCCCGCAGACAGGGAGGTCAAACACA. Amino acids: CASTPQTGRSNT. The entire CDR3 protein is CASTPQTGRSNTEVFF.

This clone was detected many times. These gene names are mouse names. The CDR3 end is not reached by the read, which stops 4 residues before it; the germline J gene fills it in. The chain employs TRBV19 and TRBJ2-1; TRBD2 aligns across 9 bases. The V gene end was trimmed by 7 bases and the J gene end by 5 bases; junction bases not matched to a gene: 4. CDR3 size: 13 residues. The germline gives CDR1 FNHDT, CDR2 SITEND (reference sequence). The CDR3: CASSRLGDAEQFF. The CDR3 bases that were read are TGTGCCAGCTCTCGACTGGGGGATGCT.

This clone showed up many times. The gene symbols are mouse symbols. The observed sequence ends 3 residues before the CDR3 terminus, with the missing tail filled in from the germline J gene. The chain carries TRBV19 and TRBJ1-6; 9 nucleotides agree with TRBD1. TRBJ1-6 is an ORF for which the function is uncertain. Germline V CDR1 and CDR2: FNHDT, SITEND (reference sequence). The J segment lost 7 bases and the V segment lost 4 bases, leaving 3 bases of the junction unmatched. This CDR3 contains 14 residues. The sequenced CDR3 bases are TGTGCCAGCAGTTGGGACAGGGTCAATTCGCCC. Translated, it gives CASSWDRVNSP. The complete CDR3 reads CASSWDRVNSPLYF.

This clone is medium-sized (0.01 to 0.1%). Gene names are mouse gene names. Sequencing ends 4 residues short of the CDR3 end; the germline J gene provides the rest. The chain joins TRBV19 to TRBJ2-7; 9 bases map to TRBD1. Germline V gene lookup returns CDR1 FNHDT and CDR2 SITEND (reference sequence). After removal of 7 bases from V and 0 bases from J, the junction contained 5 bases not matched to a gene. The CDR3 totals 14 residues. The CDR3 DNA, read in part, is TGTGCCAGCGCCCGACAGGGGGTCTCCTAT. Residues: CASARQGVSY. The CDR3 as a whole reads CASARQGVSYEQYF.

In regard to this clone: Any gene name here is a mouse gene name. The read terminates 4 residues ahead of where the CDR3 ends, so the germline J gene completes it. This chain connects TRBV13-2 to TRBJ2-7; perhaps TRBD2 as D (7 bases). Germline lookup yields CDR1 NNHNN and CDR2 SYGAGS (reference sequence). This CDR3 has 14 residues. The chain's CDR3 is CASGDGWGQYEQYF. The sequenced CDR3 bases are TGTGCCAGCGGTGATGGCTGGGGGCAATAT.

This clone was observed a few times. Mouse germline and gene names are used. The sequenced fragment ends 4 residues before the CDR3 boundary, so the rest is inferred from the germline J gene. V is TRBV13-2 and J is TRBJ1-1, with 8 bases identical to TRBD1. Germline-derived CDR1 and CDR2 are NNHNN and SYGAGS (reference sequence). J was trimmed by 1 base and V by 1 base; bases with no gene match: 3. This CDR3 is 15 amino acids long. The sequenced CDR3 bases are TGTGCCAGCGGTGATTTGGGGACAGGGAACACA. This translates into CASGDLGTGNT. The full CDR3 sequence reads CASGDLGTGNTEVFF.

This clone has ten or more counts. Mouse names are used for the genes. The missing CDR3 end, 4 residues past where the read stops, is filled in from the germline J gene. The chain employs TRBV31 and TRBJ2-2, with 10 bases lining up with TRBD2. V shed 5 bases and J 3 bases; nucleotides not matched to a gene: 3. Germline-derived CDR1 and CDR2 are GKSSPN and SITVG. The CDR3 extends over 14 amino acids. The sequenced CDR3 bases are TGTGCCTGGGTCGACTGGGGGGACACCGGG. It is translated as CAWVDWGDTG. The whole CDR3 is CAWVDWGDTGQLYF. The whole variable domain, filled in from reference TRBV31 and TRBJ2-2, reads AQTIHQWPVAEIKAVGSPLSLGCTIKGKSSPNLYWYWQATGGTLQQLFYSITVGQVESVVQLNLSASRPKDDQFILSTEKLLLSHSGFYLCAWVDWGDTGQLYFGEGSKLTVL.

This clone was counted at least ten times. Genes and germline come from the mouse. The read finishes 4 residues shy of the CDR3 end, and the germline J gene is used to complete it. The chain recombines TRBV13-1 with TRBJ1-2; TRBD1 matches 7 bases. There are 15 residues in the CDR3. V trimming: 1 base; J trimming: 0 bases; junction bases outside the gene matches: 3. Germline CDR1 and CDR2: NSHNY and SYGAGN. Partial CDR3 DNA: TGTGCCAGCAGTGATCCGGGACAGCCAAACTCC. Its protein is CASSDPGQPNS. The entire CDR3 is CASSDPGQPNSDYTF.

Only a few counts were recorded for this clone. Gene names and germline match the mouse. The read terminates 4 residues before the CDR3 end, so the remaining end is supplied by the germline J gene. The rearrangement links TRBV5 to TRBJ2-4, with D possibly being TRBD1 (6 bases). The CDR3 extends over 13 amino acids. Germline-derived CDR1 and CDR2 are LGHNA and YNLKQL (reference sequence). The CDR3 bases that were read are TGTGCCAGCAGCCACGGGACAAAAAAC. Its protein is CASSHGTKN. The CDR3 in its entirety is CASSHGTKNTLYF.

This clone occurred many times. The germline and genes are mouse ones. The read terminates 4 residues ahead of where the CDR3 ends, so the germline J gene completes it. The V and J genes are TRBV13-2 and TRBJ2-1, with a weak D call TRBD1 (6 bases). The germline CDR1 and CDR2 sequences are NNHNN and SYGAGS (reference sequence). CDR3 length: 13 residues. Trimming removed 2 bases from V and 5 bases from J, with 8 bases in between. CDR3 sequence: CASGEQGNAEQFF. Partial CDR3 DNA: TGTGCCAGCGGTGAACAGGGAAATGCT.

Note on this clone: Any gene name here is a mouse gene name. The sequenced fragment ends 4 residues before the CDR3 boundary, so the rest is inferred from the germline J gene. This chain links TRBV5 with TRBJ2-4; the D is unclear. CDR3 length: 13 residues. From germline, CDR1 is LGHNA and CDR2 YNLKQL (reference sequence). The CDR3 loop reads CASSQETSNTLYF. The DNA read from the CDR3 is TGTGCCAGCAGCCAAGAGACATCAAAC.

This clone was detected ten times or more. This may be a read error: a much more frequent sequence differs by one nucleotide. Gene names denote mouse genes. CDR3 DNA (partial): TGTGCCAGCGGCCGGGACAGTGCAAACTCC. Protein sequence: CASGRDSANS. The CDR3 reads in full as CASGRDSANSDYTF. J is TRBJ1-2 and V is TRBV13-2; 7 nucleotides line up with TRBD1. The CDR3 is cut off 4 residues early in the read; its end comes from the germline J gene. Germline V gene lookup returns CDR1 NNHNN and CDR2 SYGAGS (reference sequence). V lost 5 bases to trimming and J lost 0 bases; unmatched junction nucleotides: 4. The CDR3 loop spans 14 amino acids.

By share, this clone counts as large (0.1 to 1%). Germline and genes here are mouse. The read ends 4 residues shy of where the CDR3 ends; the end is completed using the germline J gene. The chain employs TRBV1 and TRBJ2-5; weak D call: TRBD2 (6 bases). This CDR3 is 14 amino acids long. Germline CDR1 and CDR2: NSQYPW and LRSPGD (reference sequence). Trimming took 3 bases from V and 2 from J, leaving 9 bases between them. The DNA read from the CDR3 is TGCACCTGCAGTGCCTCTGGGGCCCAAGAC. This encodes CTCSASGAQD. The entire CDR3 sequence reads CTCSASGAQDTQYF.